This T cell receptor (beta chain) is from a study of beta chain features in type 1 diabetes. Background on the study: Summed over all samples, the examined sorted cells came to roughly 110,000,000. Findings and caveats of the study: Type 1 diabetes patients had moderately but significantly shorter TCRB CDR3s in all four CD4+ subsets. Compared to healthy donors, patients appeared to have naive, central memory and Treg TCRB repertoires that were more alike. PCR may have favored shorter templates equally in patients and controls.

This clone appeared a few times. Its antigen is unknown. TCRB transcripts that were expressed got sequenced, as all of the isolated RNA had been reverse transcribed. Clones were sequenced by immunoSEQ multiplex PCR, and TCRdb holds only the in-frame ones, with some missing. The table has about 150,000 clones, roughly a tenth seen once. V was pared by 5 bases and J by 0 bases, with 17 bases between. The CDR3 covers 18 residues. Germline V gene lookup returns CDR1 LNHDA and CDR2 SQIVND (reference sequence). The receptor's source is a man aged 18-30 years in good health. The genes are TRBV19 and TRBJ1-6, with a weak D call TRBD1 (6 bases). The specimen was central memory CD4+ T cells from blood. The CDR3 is CASSLPSTGRSYNSPLHF. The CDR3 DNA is TGTGCCAGTAGTCTTCCCTCGACAGGCCGCTCCTATAATTCACCCCTCCACTTT.